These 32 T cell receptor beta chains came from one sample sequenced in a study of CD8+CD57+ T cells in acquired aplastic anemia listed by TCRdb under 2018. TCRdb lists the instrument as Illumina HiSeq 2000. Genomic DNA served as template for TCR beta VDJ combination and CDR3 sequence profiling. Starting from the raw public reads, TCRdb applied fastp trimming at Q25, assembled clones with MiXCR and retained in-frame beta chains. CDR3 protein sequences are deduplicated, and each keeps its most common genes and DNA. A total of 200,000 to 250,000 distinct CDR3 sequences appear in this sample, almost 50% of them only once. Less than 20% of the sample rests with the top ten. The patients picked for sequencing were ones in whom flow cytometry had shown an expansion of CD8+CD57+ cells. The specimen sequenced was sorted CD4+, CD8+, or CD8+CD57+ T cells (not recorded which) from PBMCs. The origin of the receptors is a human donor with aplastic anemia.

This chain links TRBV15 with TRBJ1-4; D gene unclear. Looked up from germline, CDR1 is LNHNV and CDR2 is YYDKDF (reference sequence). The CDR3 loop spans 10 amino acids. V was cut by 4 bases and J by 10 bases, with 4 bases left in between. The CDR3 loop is CATSNGKLFF. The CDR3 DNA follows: TGTGCCACCAGCAACGGAAAACTGTTTTTT.

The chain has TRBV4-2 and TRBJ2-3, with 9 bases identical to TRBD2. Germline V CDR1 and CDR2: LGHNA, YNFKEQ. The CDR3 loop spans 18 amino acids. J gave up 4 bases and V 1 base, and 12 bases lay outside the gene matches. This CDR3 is CASSQVGGSGSISDTQYF. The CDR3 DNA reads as TGTGCCAGCAGCCAAGTAGGTGGTAGCGGGAGTATATCAGATACGCAGTATTTT.

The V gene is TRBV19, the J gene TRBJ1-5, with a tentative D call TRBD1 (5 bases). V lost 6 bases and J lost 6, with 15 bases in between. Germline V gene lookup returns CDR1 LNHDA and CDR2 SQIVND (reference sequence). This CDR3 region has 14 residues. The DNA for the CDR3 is TGTGCCAGTAGCGTGGGGGGGGATAGTCAGCCCCAGCATTTT. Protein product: CASSVGGDSQPQHF.

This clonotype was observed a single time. Here the CDR3 DNA reads TGTGCCAGCTCACCGGGACAGGGGTATAATTCACCCCTCCACTTT. It translates to CASSPGQGYNSPLHF. The chain couples TRBV18 to TRBJ1-6; the match to TRBD1 covers 10 bases. Germline V gene data show CDR1 as KGHSH and CDR2 as LQKENI. CDR3 length: 15 residues. The J segment lost 4 bases and the V segment lost 3 bases, leaving 0 bases of the junction unmatched.

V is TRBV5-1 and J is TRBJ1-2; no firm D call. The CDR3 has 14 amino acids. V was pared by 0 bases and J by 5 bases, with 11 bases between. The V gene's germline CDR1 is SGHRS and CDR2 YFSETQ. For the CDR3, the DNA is TGCGCCAGCAGCTTGGCCGAAGGGCGGTATGGCTACACCTTC. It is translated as CASSLAEGRYGYTF.

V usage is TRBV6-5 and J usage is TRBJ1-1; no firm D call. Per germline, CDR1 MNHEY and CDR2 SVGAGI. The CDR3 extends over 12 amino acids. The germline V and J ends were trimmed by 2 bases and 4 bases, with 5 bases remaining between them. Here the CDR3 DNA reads TGTGCCAGCAGTTACGGCGCCACTGAAGCTTTCTTT. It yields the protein CASSYGATEAFF.

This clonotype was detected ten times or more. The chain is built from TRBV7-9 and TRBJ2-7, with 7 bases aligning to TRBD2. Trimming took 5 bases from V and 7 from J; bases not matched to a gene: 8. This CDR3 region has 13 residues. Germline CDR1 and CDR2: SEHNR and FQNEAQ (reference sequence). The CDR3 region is CASSGQEGGEQYF. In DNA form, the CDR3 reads TGTGCCAGCAGCGGTCAAGAGGGAGGGGAGCAGTACTTC.

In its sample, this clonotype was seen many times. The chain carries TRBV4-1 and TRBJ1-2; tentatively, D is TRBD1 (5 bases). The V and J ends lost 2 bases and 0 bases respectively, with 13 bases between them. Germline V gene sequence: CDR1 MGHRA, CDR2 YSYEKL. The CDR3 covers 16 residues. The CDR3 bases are TGCGCCAGCAGCCAATTGATAACGGGGGCTAACTATGGCTACACCTTC. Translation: CASSQLITGANYGYTF.

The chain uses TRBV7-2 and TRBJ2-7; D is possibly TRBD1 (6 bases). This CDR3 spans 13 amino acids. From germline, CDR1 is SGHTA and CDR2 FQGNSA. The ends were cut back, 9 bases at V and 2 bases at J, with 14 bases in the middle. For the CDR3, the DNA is TGTGCCAGTAGCCGACAGGTCACCTACGAGCAGTACTTC. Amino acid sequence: CASSRQVTYEQYF. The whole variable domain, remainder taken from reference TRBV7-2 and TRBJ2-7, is GAGVSQSPSNKVTEKGKDVELRCDPISGHTALYWYRQSLGQGLEFLIYFQGNSAPDKSGLPSDRFSAERTGGSVSTLTIQRTQQEDSAVYLCASSRQVTYEQYFGPGTRLTVT.

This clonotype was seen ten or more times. The CDR3 region is CASSQVGGTVITEAFF. CDR3 nucleotides: TGTGCCAGCAGCCAAGTAGGTGGGACCGTGATCACTGAAGCTTTCTTT. The chain couples TRBV14 to TRBJ1-1; D might be TRBD1 (5 bases). V lost 1 base, J lost 4 bases, and 16 bases lay in between. Germline V gene data show CDR1 as SGHDN and CDR2 as FVKESK. This CDR3 is built from 16 residues.

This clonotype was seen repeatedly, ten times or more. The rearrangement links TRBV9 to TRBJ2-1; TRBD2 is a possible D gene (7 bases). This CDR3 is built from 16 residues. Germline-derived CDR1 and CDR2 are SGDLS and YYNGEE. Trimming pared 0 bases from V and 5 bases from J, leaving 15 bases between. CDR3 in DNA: TGTGCCAGCAGCGTAGACGGGGGAGGGGGGAACAATGAGCAGTTCTTC. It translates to CASSVDGGGGNNEQFF.

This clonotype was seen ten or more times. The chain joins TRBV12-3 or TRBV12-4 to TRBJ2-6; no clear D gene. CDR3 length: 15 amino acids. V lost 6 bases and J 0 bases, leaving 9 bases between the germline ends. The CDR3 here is CASSPVHSGANVLTF. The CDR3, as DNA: TGTGCCAGCAGCCCCGTACACTCTGGGGCCAACGTCCTGACTTTC.

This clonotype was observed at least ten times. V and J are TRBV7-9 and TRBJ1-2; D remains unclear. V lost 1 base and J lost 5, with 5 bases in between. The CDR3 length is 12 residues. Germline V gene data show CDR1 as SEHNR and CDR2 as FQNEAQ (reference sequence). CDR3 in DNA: TGTGCCAGCAGCTTAGAAGGGTATGGCTACACCTTC. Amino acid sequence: CASSLEGYGYTF.

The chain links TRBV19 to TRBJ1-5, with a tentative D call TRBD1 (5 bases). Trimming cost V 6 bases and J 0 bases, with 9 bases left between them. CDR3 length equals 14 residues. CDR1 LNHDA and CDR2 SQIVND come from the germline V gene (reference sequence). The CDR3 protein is CASRQDYSNQPQHF. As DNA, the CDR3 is TGTGCCAGTAGACAGGATTATAGCAATCAGCCCCAGCATTTT.

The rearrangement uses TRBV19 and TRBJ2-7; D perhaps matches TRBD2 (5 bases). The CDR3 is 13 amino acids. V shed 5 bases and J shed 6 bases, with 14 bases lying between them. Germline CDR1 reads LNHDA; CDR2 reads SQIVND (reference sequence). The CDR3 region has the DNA TGTGCCAGTAGTTCCGGCCGAGGGAGCGAGCAGTACGTC. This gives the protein CASSSGRGSEQYV.

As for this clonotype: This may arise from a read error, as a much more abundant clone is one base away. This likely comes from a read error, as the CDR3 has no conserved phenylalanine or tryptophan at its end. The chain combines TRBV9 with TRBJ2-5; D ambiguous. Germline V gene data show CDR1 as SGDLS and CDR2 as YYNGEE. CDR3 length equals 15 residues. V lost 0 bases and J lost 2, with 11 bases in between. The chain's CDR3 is CASSVAPDPQETQYL. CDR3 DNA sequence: TGTGCCAGCAGCGTAGCCCCCGACCCGCAAGAGACCCAGTACCTC.

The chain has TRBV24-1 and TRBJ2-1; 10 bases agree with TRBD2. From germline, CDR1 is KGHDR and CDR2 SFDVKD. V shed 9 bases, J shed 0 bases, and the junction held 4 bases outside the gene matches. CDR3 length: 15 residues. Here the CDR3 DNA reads TGTGCCACCTCAATAGCGGGGGGCTCCTACAATGAGCAGTTCTTC. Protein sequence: CATSIAGGSYNEQFF.

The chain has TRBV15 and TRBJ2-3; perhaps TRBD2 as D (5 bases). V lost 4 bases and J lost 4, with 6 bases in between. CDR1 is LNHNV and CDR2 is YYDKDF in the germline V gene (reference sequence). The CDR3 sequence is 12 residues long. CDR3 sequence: CATSTGADTQYF. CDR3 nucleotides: TGTGCCACCAGCACCGGGGCAGATACGCAGTATTTT. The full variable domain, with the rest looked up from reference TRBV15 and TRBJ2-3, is DAMVIQNPRYQVTQFGKPVTLSCSQTLNHNVMYWYQQKSSQAPKLLFHYYDKDFNNEADTPDNFQSRRPNTSFCFLDIRSPGLGDTAMYLCATSTGADTQYFGPGTRLTVL.

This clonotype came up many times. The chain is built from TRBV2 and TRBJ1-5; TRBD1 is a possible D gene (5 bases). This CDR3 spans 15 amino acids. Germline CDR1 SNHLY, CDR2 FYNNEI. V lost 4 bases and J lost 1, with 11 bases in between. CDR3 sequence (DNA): TGTGCCAGCAGTGGGGAGGGGCTCAGCAATCAGCCCCAGCATTTT. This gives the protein CASSGEGLSNQPQHF.

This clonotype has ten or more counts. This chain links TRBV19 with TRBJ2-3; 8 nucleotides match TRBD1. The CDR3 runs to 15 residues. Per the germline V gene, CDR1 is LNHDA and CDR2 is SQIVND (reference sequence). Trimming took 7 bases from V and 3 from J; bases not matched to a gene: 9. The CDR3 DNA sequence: TGTGCCAGTAAATCAGATGGGACAGGTACAGATACGCAGTATTTT. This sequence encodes CASKSDGTGTDTQYF.

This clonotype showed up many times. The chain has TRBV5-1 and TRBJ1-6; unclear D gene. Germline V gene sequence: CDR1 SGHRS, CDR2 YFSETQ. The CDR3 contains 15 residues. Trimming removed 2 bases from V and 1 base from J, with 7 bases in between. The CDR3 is CASSFLGSYNSPLHF. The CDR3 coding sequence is TGCGCCAGCAGCTTCCTCGGGTCCTATAATTCACCCCTCCACTTT.

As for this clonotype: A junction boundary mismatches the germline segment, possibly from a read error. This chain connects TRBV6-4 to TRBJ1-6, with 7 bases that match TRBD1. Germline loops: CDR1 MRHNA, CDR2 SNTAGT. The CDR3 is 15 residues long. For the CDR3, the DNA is TGTGCCGGCAGTTCTAGGGGGCAGCGGGATTCCCCCCTCCACTTT. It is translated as CAGSSRGQRDSPLHF.

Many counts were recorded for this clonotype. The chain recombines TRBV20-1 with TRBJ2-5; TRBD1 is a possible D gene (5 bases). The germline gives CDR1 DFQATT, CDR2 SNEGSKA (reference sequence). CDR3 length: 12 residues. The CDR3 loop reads CTQGFDQETQYF. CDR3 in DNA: TGCACTCAGGGATTTGATCAAGAGACCCAGTACTTC.

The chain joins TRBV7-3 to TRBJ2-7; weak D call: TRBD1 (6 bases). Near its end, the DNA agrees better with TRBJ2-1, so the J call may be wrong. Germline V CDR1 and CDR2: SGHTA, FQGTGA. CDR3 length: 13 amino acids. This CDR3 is CASISGTFGEQFF. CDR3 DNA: TGTGCCAGCATCTCCGGGACATTTGGTGAGCAGTTCTTC.

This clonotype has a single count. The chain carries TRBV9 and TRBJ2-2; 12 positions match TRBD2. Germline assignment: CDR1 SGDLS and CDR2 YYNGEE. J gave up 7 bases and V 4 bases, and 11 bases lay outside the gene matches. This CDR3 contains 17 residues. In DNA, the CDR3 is TGTGCCAGCAGCCTACTAGCGGGGGGCCTACAAGTCGGGGAGCTGTTTTTT. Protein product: CASSLLAGGLQVGELFF.

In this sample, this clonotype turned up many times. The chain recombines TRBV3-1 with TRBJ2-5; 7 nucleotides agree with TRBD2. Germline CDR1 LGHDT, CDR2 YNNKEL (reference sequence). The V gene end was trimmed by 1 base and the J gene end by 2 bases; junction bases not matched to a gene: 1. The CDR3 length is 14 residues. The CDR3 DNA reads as TGTGCCAGCAGCCAAGCGGGGGGACAAGAGACCCAGTACTTC. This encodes CASSQAGGQETQYF.

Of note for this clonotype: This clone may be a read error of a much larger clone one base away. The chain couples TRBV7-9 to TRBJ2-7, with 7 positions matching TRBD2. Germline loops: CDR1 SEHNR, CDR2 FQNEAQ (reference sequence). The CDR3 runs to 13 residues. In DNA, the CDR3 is TGTGCCAGCAGTAGGCGGGAGCGGTACGGGCAGTACTTC. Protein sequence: CASSRRERYGQYF. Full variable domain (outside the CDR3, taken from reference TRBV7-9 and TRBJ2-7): DTGVSQNPRHKITKRGQNVTFRCDPISEHNRLYWYRQTLGQGPEFLTYFQNEAQLEKSRLLSDRFSAERPKGSFSTLEIQRTEQGDSAMYLCASSRRERYGQYFGPGTRLTVT.

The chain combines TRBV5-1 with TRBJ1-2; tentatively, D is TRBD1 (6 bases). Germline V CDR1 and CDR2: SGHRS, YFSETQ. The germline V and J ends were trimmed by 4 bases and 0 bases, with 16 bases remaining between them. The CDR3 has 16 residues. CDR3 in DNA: TGCGCCAGCAGCGGAGGGGGACTCCGAGCTAACTATGGCTACACCTTC. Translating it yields CASSGGGLRANYGYTF.

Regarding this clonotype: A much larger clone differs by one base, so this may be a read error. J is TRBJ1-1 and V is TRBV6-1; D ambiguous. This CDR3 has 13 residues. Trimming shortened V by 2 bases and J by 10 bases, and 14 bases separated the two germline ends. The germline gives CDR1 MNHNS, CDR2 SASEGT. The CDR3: CASSERRPQRAFF. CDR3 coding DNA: TGTGCCAGCAGTGAAAGACGTCCTCAACGAGCTTTCTTT.

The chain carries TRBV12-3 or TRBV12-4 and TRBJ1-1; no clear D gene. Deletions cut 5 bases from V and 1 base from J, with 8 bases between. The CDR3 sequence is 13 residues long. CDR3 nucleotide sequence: TGTGCCAGCAGTCCCGCTGAGAACACTGAAGCTTTCTTT. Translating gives CASSPAENTEAFF.

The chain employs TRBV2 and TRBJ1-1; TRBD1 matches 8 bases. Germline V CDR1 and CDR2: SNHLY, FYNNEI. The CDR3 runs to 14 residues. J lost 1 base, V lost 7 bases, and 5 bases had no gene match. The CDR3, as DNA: TGTGCCAGCACCTGGACAGGGCGGAACACTGAAGCTTTCTTT. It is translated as CASTWTGRNTEAFF.

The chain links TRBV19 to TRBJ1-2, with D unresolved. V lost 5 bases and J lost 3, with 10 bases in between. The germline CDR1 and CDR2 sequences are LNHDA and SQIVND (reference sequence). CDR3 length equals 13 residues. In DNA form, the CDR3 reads TGTGCCAGTAGTGCAGGCTTAGACTATGGCTACACCTTC. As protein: CASSAGLDYGYTF.